These T cell receptor beta chains were read from a single sample in a study of blood T cell repertoires in COVID-19. Generated by immunoSEQ multiplex PCR, the TCRdb table keeps only in-frame clones and is missing some. The sample lists more than 200,000 clones; 85% to 90% were seen once. Sequenced input: PBMCs or T cells enriched from blood (not recorded which). The source is a woman in her thirties with acute COVID-19. Each CDR3 is given with its conserved first and last residue. Rows give clone size only sometimes, using once, few, many, or a class for an expanded clone.

>.|TRBV9|TRBJ2-1
CASSVGHSEQFF
>.|TRBV30|TRBJ1-5
CAWNRMGDSNQPQHF
>.|TRBV27|TRBJ1-4
CASSSIGRGNEKLFF
>.|TRBV3-1/TRBV3-2|TRBJ2-3
CASSPLVSTDTQYF
>.|TRBV4-2|TRBJ2-1
CASSQDRTGVYNEQFF
>.|TRBV7-9|TRBJ1-4
CASILISPAGWSLDEKLFF
>.|TRBV12-3/TRBV12-4|TRBJ1-2
CASSLEGGYTF
>once|TRBV7-9|TRBJ2-3
CASSPTGGSASTDTQYF
>few|TRBV24-1|TRBJ2-2
CATRQGGTGELFF
>.|TRBV6-1|TRBJ2-2
CANKQGDDTGELFF
>.|TRBV30|TRBJ1-4
CAWSKGAGEKLFF
>.|TRBV7-2|TRBJ2-7
CASSVGSGGPLEQYF
>.|TRBV7-6|TRBJ2-1
CASSVRSGGANNEQFF
>few|TRBV27|TRBJ1-2
CASSPDSANYGYTF
>.|TRBV7-2|TRBJ2-3
CASSSTGIRDTQYF
>.|TRBV5-1|TRBJ2-1
CASSFTAGASYNEQFF
>.|TRBV5-1|TRBJ2-3
CASSLGQGTLYTDTQYF
>.|TRBV7-3|TRBJ1-3
CASSPSGGTSGNTIYF
>.|TRBV19|TRBJ2-2
CASSILAGGGGELFF
>.|TRBV7-9|TRBJ1-1
CASSLAGRKRTEAFF
>.|TRBV11-2|TRBJ1-1
CASSPFSSLNTEAFF
>.|TRBV9|TRBJ1-3
CASSPRWTGYGNTIYF
>few|TRBV2|TRBJ2-2
CASRDSLNTGELFF
>.|TRBV5-5|TRBJ1-2
CASSSGQGAGLYGYTF
>.|TRBV27|TRBJ1-4
CASTTNRGSNEKLFF
>.|TRBV11-2|TRBJ2-3
CASSLAGGTDTQYF
>few|TRBV6-5|TRBJ2-7
CASRRKDSYEQYF
>.|TRBV9|TRBJ2-2
CASSATGGGFTGELFF
>few|TRBV6-5|TRBJ1-5
CASSYGQGYQPQHF
>few|TRBV2|TRBJ2-7
CASSSSSSYEQYF
>.|TRBV5-6|TRBJ1-2
CASSFNGYGYTF
>once|TRBV24-1|TRBJ2-1
CATSDGLAGTYHEQFF
>.|TRBV5-1|TRBJ2-3
CASSLGRGTDTQYF
>.|TRBV7-6|TRBJ1-6
CASSLGGQINSPLHF
>.|TRBV11-2|TRBJ1-5
CASSPIRGGGGQPQHF
>.|TRBV6-6|TRBJ1-4
CASRGTGSLEEKLFF
>.|TRBV6-2/TRBV6-3|TRBJ2-5
CASSYSTSGGQETQYF
>.|TRBV25-1|TRBJ1-5
CASSEGTAHQPQHF
>few|TRBV5-4|TRBJ2-7
CASSFGTGEIYEQYF
>.|TRBV7-2|TRBJ2-7
CASSLGTSGGEEYF
>.|TRBV5-1|TRBJ2-4
CASSQTTGGAKNIQYF
>.|TRBV13|TRBJ1-1
CASRKTGALGNTEAFF
>few|TRBV2|TRBJ1-4
CASSEGWGLGEKLFF
>.|TRBV19|TRBJ1-2
CASSMTQRGYTF
>.|TRBV28|TRBJ1-2
CASTNRDRGRGYTF
>.|TRBV7-2|TRBJ2-1
CASARARGVQNNEQFF
>.|TRBV2|TRBJ2-7
CASSVDRVEQYF
>.|TRBV4-2|TRBJ2-7
CASSQGLAGSYEQYF
>.|TRBV2|TRBJ2-7
CASRARGGGGEQYF
>.|TRBV7-2|TRBJ1-5
CASSLGQGSNQPQHF
>.|TRBV6-4|TRBJ1-2
CASSDSGTGNYGYTF
>.|TRBV21-1|TRBJ2-1
CASSKISGGVLDEQFF
>.|TRBV4-3|TRBJ1-6
CPSSRRVEFNSPLHF
>.|TRBV5-4|TRBJ2-7
CASSDRGSPYEQYF
>.|TRBV5-4|TRBJ1-1
CASSLGKGATEAFF
>once|TRBV11-2|TRBJ1-1
CASSKVGGALAFF
>.|TRBV7-9|TRBJ2-7
CASSPQGGAYEQYF
>.|TRBV13|TRBJ2-3
CASSLPRGSPTTDTQYF
>.|TRBV6-5|TRBJ1-6
CASSQQVFDSPLHF
>.|TRBV6-2/TRBV6-3|TRBJ2-5
CASSYAERETQYF